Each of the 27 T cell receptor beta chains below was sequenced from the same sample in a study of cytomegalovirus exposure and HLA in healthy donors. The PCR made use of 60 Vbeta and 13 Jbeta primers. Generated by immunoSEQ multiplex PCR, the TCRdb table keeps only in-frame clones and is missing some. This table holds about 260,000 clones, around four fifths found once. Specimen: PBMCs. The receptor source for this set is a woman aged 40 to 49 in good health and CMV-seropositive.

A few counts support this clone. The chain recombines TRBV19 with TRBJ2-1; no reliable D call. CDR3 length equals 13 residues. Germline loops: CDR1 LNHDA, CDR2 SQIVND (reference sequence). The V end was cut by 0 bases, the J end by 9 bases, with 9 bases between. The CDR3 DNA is TGTGCCAGTAGTATAGAGTCAGGTGGTGAGCAGTTCTTC. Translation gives CASSIESGGEQFF. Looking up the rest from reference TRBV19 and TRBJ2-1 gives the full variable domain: DGGITQSPKYLFRKEGQNVTLSCEQNLNHDAMYWYRQDPGQGLRLIYYSQIVNDFQKGDIAEGYSVSREKKESFPLTVTSAQKNPTAFYLCASSIESGGEQFFGPGTRLTVL.

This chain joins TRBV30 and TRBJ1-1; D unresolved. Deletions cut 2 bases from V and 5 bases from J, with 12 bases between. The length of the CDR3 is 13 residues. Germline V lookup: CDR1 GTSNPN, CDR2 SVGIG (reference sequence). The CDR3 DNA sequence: TGTGCCTGGAGTTCGGGTGGAGGGACTGAAGCTTTCTTT. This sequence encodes CAWSSGGGTEAFF.

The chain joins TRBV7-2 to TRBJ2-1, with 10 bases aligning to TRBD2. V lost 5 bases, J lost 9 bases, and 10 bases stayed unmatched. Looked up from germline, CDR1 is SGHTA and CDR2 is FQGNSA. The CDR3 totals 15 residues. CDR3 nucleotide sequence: TGTGCCAGCAGCCGAAGAGCGGGAGGGCCGAGTGAGCAGTTCTTC. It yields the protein CASSRRAGGPSEQFF.

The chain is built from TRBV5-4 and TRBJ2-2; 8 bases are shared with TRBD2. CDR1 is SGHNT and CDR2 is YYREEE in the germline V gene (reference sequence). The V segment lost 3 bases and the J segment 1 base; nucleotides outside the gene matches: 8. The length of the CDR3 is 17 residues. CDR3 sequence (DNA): TGTGCCAGCAGCTCGAGAGCGGGAGCGAGGAACACCGGGGAGCTGTTTTTT. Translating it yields CASSSRAGARNTGELFF.

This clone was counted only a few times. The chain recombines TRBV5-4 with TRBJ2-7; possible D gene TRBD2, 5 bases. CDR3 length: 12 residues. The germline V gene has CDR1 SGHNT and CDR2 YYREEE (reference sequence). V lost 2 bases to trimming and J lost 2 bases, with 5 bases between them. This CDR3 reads CASSFGTYEQYF. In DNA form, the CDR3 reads TGTGCCAGCAGCTTCGGGACCTACGAGCAGTACTTC.

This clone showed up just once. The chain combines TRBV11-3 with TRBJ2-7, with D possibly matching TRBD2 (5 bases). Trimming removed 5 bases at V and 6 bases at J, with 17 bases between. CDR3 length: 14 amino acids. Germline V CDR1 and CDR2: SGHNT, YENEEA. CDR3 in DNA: TGTGCCAGCAGCCCCGTCTTCCGGGATGGCGAGCAGTACTTC. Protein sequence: CASSPVFRDGEQYF.

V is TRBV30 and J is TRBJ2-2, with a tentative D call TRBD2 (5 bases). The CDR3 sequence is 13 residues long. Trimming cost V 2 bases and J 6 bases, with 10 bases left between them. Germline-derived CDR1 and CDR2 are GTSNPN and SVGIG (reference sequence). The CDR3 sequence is CAWSPWGAGELFF. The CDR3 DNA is TGTGCCTGGAGTCCCTGGGGAGCCGGGGAGCTGTTTTTT.

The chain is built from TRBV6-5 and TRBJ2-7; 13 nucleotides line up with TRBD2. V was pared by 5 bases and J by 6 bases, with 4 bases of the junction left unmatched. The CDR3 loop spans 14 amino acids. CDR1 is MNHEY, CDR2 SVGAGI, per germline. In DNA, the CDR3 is TGTGCCAGCAGTCTCACTAGCGGGGGGGCCGAGCAGTACTTC. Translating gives CASSLTSGGAEQYF.

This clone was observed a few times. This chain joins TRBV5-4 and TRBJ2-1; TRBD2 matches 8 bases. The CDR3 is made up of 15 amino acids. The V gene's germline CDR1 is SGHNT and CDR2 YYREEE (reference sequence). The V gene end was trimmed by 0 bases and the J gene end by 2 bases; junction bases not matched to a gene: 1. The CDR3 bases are TGTGCCAGCAGCTTGGCGGGACTAGCCTACAATGAGCAGTTCTTC. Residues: CASSLAGLAYNEQFF.

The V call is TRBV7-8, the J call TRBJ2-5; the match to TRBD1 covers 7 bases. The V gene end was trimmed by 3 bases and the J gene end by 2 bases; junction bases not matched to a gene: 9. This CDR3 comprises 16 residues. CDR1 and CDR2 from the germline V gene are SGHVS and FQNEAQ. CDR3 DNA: TGTGCCAGCAGCTTTGGGGACAGCCTTATACAAGAGACCCAGTACTTC. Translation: CASSFGDSLIQETQYF.

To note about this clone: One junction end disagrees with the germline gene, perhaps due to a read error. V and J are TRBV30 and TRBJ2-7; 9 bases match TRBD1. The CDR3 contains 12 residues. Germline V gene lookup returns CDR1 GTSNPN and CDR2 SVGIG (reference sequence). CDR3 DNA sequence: TGTGCCTGGAGTGTATCATACAGGGGGCGATTTTTC. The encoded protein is CAWSVSYRGRFF.

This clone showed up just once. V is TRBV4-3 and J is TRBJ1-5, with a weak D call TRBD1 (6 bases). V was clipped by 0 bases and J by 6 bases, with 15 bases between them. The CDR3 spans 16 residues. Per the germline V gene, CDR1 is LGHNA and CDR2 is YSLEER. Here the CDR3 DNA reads TGCGCCAGCAGCCAAGATCTGAGCGGGGGGCCTCAGCCCCAGCATTTT. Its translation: CASSQDLSGGPQPQHF.

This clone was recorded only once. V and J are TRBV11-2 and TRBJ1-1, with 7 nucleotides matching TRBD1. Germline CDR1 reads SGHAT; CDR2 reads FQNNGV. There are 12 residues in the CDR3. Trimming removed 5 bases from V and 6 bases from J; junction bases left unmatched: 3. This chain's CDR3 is CASSTGTAEAFF. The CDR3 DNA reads TGTGCCAGCAGCACTGGGACAGCTGAAGCTTTCTTT.

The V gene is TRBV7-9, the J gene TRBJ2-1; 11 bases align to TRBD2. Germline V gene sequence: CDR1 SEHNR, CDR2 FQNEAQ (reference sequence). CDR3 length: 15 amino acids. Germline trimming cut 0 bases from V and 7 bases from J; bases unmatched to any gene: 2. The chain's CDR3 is CASSLAGTSGNEQFF. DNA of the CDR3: TGTGCCAGCAGCTTAGCGGGGACTAGCGGTAATGAGCAGTTCTTC.

DNA of the CDR3: TGTGCCAGTAGTATAGACGGGACAGCGAGTGGCTACACCTTC. It is translated as CASSIDGTASGYTF. This sequence joins TRBV19 and TRBJ1-2; 7 nucleotides line up with TRBD1. The CDR3 runs 14 residues. V was pared by 0 bases and J by 7 bases, with 5 bases of the junction left unmatched. Germline V gene data show CDR1 as LNHDA and CDR2 as SQIVND (reference sequence).

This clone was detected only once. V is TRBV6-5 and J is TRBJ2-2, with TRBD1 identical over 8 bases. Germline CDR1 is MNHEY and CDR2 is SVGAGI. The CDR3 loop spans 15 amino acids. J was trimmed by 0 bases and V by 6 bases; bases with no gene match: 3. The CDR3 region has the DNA TGTGCCAGCAGGTCACAGGGGGCGAACACCGGGGAGCTGTTTTTT. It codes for CASRSQGANTGELFF.

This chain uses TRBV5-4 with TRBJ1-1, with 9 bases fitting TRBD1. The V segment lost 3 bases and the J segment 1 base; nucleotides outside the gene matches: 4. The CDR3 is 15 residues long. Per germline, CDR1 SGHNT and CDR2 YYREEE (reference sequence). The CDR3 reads CASSSPGQGNTEAFF. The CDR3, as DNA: TGTGCCAGCAGCTCACCGGGACAGGGGAACACTGAAGCTTTCTTT. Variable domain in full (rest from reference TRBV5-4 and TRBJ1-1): ETGVTQSPTHLIKTRGQQVTLRCSSQSGHNTVSWYQQALGQGPQFIFQYYREEENGRGNFPPRFSGLQFPNYSSELNVNALELDDSALYLCASSSPGQGNTEAFFGQGTRLTVV.

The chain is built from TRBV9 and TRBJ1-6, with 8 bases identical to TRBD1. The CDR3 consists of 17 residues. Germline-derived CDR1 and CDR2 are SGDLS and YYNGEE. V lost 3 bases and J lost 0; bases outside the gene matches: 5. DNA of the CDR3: TGTGCCAGCAGCGAGAGACAGGGGAGCTCCTATAATTCACCCCTCCACTTT. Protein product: CASSERQGSSYNSPLHF.

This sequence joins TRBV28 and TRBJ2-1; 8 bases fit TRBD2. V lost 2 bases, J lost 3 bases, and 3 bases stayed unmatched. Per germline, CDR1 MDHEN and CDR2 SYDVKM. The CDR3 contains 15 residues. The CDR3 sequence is CASSLVGLGYNEQFF. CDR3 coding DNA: TGTGCCAGCAGTTTAGTGGGACTAGGCTACAATGAGCAGTTCTTC.

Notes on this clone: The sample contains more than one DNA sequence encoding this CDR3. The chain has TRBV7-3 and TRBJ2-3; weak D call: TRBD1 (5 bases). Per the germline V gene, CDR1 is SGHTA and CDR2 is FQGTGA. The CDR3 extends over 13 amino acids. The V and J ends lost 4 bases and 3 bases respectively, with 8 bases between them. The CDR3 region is CASSSQGTDTQYF. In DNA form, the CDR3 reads TGTGCCAGCAGCTCCCAGGGAACAGATACGCAGTATTTT.

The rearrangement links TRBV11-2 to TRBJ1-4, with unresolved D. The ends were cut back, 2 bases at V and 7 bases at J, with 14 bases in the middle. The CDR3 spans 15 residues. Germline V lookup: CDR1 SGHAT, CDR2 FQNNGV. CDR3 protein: CASSLSPRAGEKLFF. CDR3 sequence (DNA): TGTGCCAGCAGCTTATCGCCAAGGGCGGGTGAAAAACTGTTTTTT.

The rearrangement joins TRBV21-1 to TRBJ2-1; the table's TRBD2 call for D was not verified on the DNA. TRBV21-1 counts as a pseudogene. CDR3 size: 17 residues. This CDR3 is CASSKLLAGGPYNEQFF. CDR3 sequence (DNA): TGTGCCAGCAGCAAACTACTAGCGGGAGGACCCTACAATGAGCAGTTCTTC.

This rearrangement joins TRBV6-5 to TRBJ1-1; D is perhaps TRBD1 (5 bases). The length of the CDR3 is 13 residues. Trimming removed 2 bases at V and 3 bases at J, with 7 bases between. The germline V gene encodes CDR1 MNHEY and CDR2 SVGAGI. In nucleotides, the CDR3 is TGTGCCAGCAGTTACCGGGGGTACACTGAAGCTTTCTTT. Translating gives CASSYRGYTEAFF.

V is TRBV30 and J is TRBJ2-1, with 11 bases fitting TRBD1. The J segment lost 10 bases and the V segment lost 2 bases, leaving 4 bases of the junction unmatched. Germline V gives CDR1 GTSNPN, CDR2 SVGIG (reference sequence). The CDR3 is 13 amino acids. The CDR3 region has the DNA TGTGCCTGGAGTTGGACAGGGGGCAGGGAGCAGTTCTTC. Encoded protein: CAWSWTGGREQFF.

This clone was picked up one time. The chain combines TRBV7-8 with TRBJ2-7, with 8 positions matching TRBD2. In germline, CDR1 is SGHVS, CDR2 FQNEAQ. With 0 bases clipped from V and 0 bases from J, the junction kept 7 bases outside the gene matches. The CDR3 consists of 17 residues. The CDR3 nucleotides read TGTGCCAGCAGCTTAGCGAGGCTAGCGGGCCTCTCCTACGAGCAGTACTTC. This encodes CASSLARLAGLSYEQYF.

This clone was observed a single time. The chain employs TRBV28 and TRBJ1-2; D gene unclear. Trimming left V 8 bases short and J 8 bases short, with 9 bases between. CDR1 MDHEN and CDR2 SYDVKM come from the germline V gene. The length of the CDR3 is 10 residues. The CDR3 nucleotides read TGTGCCAGCCTCGGGTTCGGCTACACCTTC. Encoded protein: CASLGFGYTF.

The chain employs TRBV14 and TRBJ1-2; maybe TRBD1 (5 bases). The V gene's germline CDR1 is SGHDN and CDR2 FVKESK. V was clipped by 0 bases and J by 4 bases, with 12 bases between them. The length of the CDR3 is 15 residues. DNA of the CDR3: TGTGCCAGCAGCCAAGATCGGCCAGGGCTCTATGGCTACACCTTC. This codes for CASSQDRPGLYGYTF.